This T cell receptor beta chain was recovered during a study of blood T cell repertoires in COVID-19. On the study more broadly: The cDNA or gDNA used as material had been derived from T cells, B-cell-depleted T cells, or PBMCs.

The CDR3 is 12 residues long. The V gene's germline CDR1 is SEHNR and CDR2 FQNEAQ (reference sequence). V dropped 1 base and J dropped 4 bases, with 4 bases sitting between them. Some clones are missing from TCRdb's copy, which holds only in-frame ones; the method was immunoSEQ multiplex PCR. The sample carries tens of thousands of clones, 88% recorded once. The specimen sequenced was peripheral blood. V usage is TRBV7-9 and J usage is TRBJ1-2, with unresolved D. The sequence was collected from a human donor in a cohort sampled during active COVID-19. The CDR3: CASSLDSYGYTF. The CDR3, as DNA: TGTGCCAGCAGCTTAGACAGCTATGGCTACACCTTC.